Below, 6 T cell receptor beta chains from the same sample are listed, as sequenced in a study of memory CD8 T cells in hepatitis C reinfection (dated by TCRdb to about 2017). The library was built by means of the immunoSEQ multiplex PCR assay. TCRdb's version of the immuneACCESS table is confined to in-frame rearrangements and falls short of the full clone set. An unresolved V gene accounts for under half of the shortfall where checked; the remainder is of unknown origin. The sample records 50,000 or so clones, about nine tenths of which are singletons. The top ten constitute 1% of the sample. The sample's time point label, in plain terms: pre-reinfection, 55 to 20 weeks before reinfection detection. Sorted cells were sequenced directly ex vivo, with no in vitro expansion before TCR sequencing. What was sequenced was naive CD8+ T cells sorted from blood. The cell subset or site label corresponds to: total naive CD8+CD45RO- T cells. These receptor sequences come from a man between 18 and 35 years old with hepatitis C virus infection.

This sequence joins TRBV6-5 and TRBJ2-2; D remains ambiguous. Trimming shortened V by 6 bases and J by 3 bases, and 8 bases separated the two germline ends. Germline V gives CDR1 MNHEY, CDR2 SVGAGI. This CDR3 is 13 amino acids long. CDR3: CASSPDYTGELFF. The CDR3 DNA reads TGTGCCAGCAGCCCCGACTACACCGGGGAGCTGTTTTTT.

This chain joins TRBV4-1 and TRBJ1-6; D may be TRBD1 (6 bases). This CDR3 is built from 14 residues. Germline V lookup: CDR1 MGHRA, CDR2 YSYEKL. V was clipped by 1 base and J by 7 bases, with 8 bases between them. The CDR3 loop reads CASSQVQGNSPLHF. CDR3 in DNA: TGCGCCAGCAGCCAAGTACAGGGAAATTCACCCCTCCACTTT.

V and J are TRBV4-3 and TRBJ1-1; D may be TRBD1 (6 bases). Trimming left V 1 base short and J 4 bases short, with 16 bases between. Germline V CDR1 and CDR2: LGHNA, YSLEER. This CDR3 has 16 residues. The CDR3 reads CASSQGQGRGVTEAFF. CDR3 nucleotide sequence: TGCGCCAGCAGCCAAGGGCAGGGGCGTGGGGTCACTGAAGCTTTCTTT.

The V gene is TRBV28, the J gene TRBJ2-7, with 8 bases identical to TRBD1. Germline lookup yields CDR1 MDHEN and CDR2 SYDVKM. The J segment lost 5 bases and the V segment lost 1 base, leaving 7 bases of the junction unmatched. The length of the CDR3 is 15 residues. The CDR3, as DNA: TGTGCCAGCAGTTTATTTTCAGGGGGCACAGACGAGCAGTACTTC. Protein: CASSLFSGGTDEQYF.

The CDR3 DNA is TGTGCCAGCAGTTTATCGTGGGGGGACAGTCACGGGGATGAGCAGTTCTTC. Protein: CASSLSWGDSHGDEQFF. The rearrangement links TRBV27 to TRBJ2-1, with a tentative D call TRBD1 (7 bases). Per germline, CDR1 MNHEY and CDR2 SMNVEV (reference sequence). V lost 0 bases to trimming and J lost 8 bases, with 20 bases between them. The CDR3 runs 17 residues.

Comment on this clone: Other DNA variants within this sample encode the same CDR3. This chain uses TRBV30 with TRBJ1-6; D not certain. The CDR3 extends over 11 amino acids. CDR1 GTSNPN and CDR2 SVGIG come from the germline V gene (reference sequence). Trimming removed 0 bases at V and 9 bases at J, with 3 bases between. The CDR3 nucleotides are TGTGCCTGGAGTGTTAGTTCACCCCTCCACTTT. This gives the protein CAWSVSSPLHF.